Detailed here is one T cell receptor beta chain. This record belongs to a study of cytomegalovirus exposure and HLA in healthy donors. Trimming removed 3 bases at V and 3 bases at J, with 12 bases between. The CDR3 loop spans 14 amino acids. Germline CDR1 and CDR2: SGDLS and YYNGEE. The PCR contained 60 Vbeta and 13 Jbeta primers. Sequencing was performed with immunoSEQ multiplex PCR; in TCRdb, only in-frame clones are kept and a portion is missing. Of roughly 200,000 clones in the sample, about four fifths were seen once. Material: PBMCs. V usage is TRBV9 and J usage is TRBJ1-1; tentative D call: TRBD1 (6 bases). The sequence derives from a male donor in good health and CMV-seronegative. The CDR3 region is CASSARGFDTEAFF. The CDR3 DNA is TGTGCCAGCAGCGCCAGGGGTTTCGACACTGAAGCTTTCTTT.